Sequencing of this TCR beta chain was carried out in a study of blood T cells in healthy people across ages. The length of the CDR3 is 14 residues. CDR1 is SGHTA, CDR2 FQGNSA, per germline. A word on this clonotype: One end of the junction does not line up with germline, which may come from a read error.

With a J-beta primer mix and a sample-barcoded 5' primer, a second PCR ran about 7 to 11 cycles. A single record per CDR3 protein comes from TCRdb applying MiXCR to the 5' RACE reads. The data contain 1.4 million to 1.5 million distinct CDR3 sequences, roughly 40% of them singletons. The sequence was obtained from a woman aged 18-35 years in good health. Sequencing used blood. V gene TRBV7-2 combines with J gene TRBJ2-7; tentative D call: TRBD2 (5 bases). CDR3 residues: CASSLVSSSHEQYF. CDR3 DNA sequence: TGTGCCAGCAGCTTAGTGTCTAGCTCCCACGAGCAGTACTTC. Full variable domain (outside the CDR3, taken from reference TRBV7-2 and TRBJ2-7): GAGVSQSPSNKVTEKGKDVELRCDPISGHTALYWYRQSLGQGLEFLIYFQGNSAPDKSGLPSDRFSAERTGGSVSTLTIQRTQQEDSAVYLCASSLVSSSHEQYFGPGTRLTVT.